This T cell receptor (beta chain) stems from a study of cytomegalovirus exposure and HLA in healthy donors. Regarding the study as a whole: Serostatus for CMV was the only available immune exposure information.

Note on this clone: What it recognizes is unknown.

Vbeta (60) and Jbeta (13) primers were used in the PCR. Sequenced by immunoSEQ multiplex PCR; TCRdb stores in-frame clones only, minus some. The profile shows roughly 200,000 clones, over 75% of them singletons. CDR3 size: 15 residues. The V gene's germline CDR1 is LNHDA and CDR2 SQIVND (reference sequence). Between the trimmed V and J ends, which lost 5 bases and 6 bases, there was a span of 19 bases. This chain connects TRBV19 to TRBJ1-2; perhaps TRBD1 as D (6 bases). This receptor was obtained from a woman aged 50 to 60 in good health and CMV-seronegative. Specimen: PBMCs. In nucleotides, the CDR3 is TGTGCCAGTAGTCCTTCGGATGGCAGGGGTGATGGCTACACCTTC. Its protein product is CASSPSDGRGDGYTF.